This T cell receptor (beta chain) was found in a study of T cells after yellow fever vaccination. TCRdb redid the calling of the 5' RACE reads with MiXCR, one entry per CDR3 protein. Among hundreds of thousands of distinct CDR3 sequences listed, roughly 3.5% were seen once. The CDR3 spans 13 residues. Per germline, CDR1 DFQATT and CDR2 SNEGSKA (reference sequence). Trimming stripped 3 bases from V and 6 bases from J, with 14 bases between. Ten or more counts support this clonotype. Specimen: PBMCs, collected on the day of the yellow fever booster vaccination. This receptor was obtained from a man aged 18 to 35 who received the YFV17D yellow fever vaccine. The rearrangement uses TRBV20-1 and TRBJ1-2, with a tentative D call TRBD1 (6 bases). This CDR3 is CSASKTGRDGYTF. The CDR3 DNA follows: TGCAGTGCTAGTAAGACAGGACGAGATGGCTACACCTTC.